The TCR beta chain under discussion was sequenced for a study of molecular identifiers for immune sequencing clone quantification. Worth noting for this clonotype: Since a much larger clone is just one base distant, this may be a read error.

Each CDR3 protein is one row after TCRdb ran MiXCR on the PCR reads. The sample contains some 59,000 distinct CDR3 sequences, around 27% of which appear only once. This CDR3 spans 14 amino acids. CDR1 and CDR2 from the germline V gene are LGHNA and YNFKEQ. Sample: naive CD8+ T cells from blood, with Jurkat cell RNA spiked in. Subset specified: FACS-sorted CD8+CD4-CCR7+CD45RA+ naive T cells. The rearrangement joins TRBV4-2 to TRBJ2-7; 8 positions match TRBD1. The sequence was collected from a human donor in good health. Some libraries in this study had Jurkat cell RNA spiked in. Written as DNA, the CDR3 is TGTGCCAGCCGCCAGGGACAGGTGGCCTACGAGCAGTACTTC. It specifies CASRQGQVAYEQYF.